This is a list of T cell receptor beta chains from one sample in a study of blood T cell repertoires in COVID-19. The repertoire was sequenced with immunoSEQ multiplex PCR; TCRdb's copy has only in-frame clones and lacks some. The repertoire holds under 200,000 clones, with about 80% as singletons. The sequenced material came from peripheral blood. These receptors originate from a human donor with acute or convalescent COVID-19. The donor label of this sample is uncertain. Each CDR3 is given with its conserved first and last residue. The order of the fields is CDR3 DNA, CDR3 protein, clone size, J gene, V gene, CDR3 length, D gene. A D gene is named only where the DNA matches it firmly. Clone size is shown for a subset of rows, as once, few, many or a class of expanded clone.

CDR3 DNA: TGTGCCAGCAGTTACTCCGGACTAGCGGGAACTTACGAGCAGTACTTC; CDR3 protein: CASSYSGLAGTYEQYF; clone size: NA; J gene: TRBJ2-7; V gene: TRBV6-5; CDR3 length: 16; D gene: TRBD2
CDR3 DNA: TGTGCCAGCAGCTTGAATAGTCAGCCCCAGCATTTT; CDR3 protein: CASSLNSQPQHF; clone size: NA; J gene: TRBJ1-5; V gene: TRBV5-6; CDR3 length: 12; D gene: NA
CDR3 DNA: TGCGCCAGCAGTCCGTATGGAGGTCCAGGGGCTGAAGCTTTCTTT; CDR3 protein: CASSPYGGPGAEAFF; clone size: NA; J gene: TRBJ1-1; V gene: TRBV5-1; CDR3 length: 15; D gene: NA
CDR3 DNA: TGTGCCAGCAGCCAAGATATGATAGAGCCCCAGCATTTT; CDR3 protein: CASSQDMIEPQHF; clone size: NA; J gene: TRBJ1-5; V gene: TRBV3-1/TRBV3-2; CDR3 length: 13; D gene: NA
CDR3 DNA: TGTGCCAGCAGCGAAGTCGCGACAGGCTCCGAGCAGTACTTC; CDR3 protein: CASSEVATGSEQYF; clone size: NA; J gene: TRBJ2-7; V gene: TRBV3-1/TRBV3-2; CDR3 length: 14; D gene: NA
CDR3 DNA: TGTGCCAGCAGCCGGGATGCAGGGGGGTATCAGCCCCAGCATTTT; CDR3 protein: CASSRDAGGYQPQHF; clone size: NA; J gene: TRBJ1-5; V gene: TRBV6-5; CDR3 length: 15; D gene: TRBD1
CDR3 DNA: TGTGCCAGCGGGAGTTCAGATACGCAGTATTTT; CDR3 protein: CASGSSDTQYF; clone size: NA; J gene: TRBJ2-3; V gene: TRBV2; CDR3 length: 11; D gene: NA
CDR3 DNA: TGTGCCAGTAGTATGGACAGGACCCAACAGCCCCAGCATTTT; CDR3 protein: CASSMDRTQQPQHF; clone size: NA; J gene: TRBJ1-5; V gene: TRBV19; CDR3 length: 14; D gene: TRBD1
CDR3 DNA: TGTGCCAGCAGCTTGGGCAGAGGCACAGATACGCAGTATTTT; CDR3 protein: CASSLGRGTDTQYF; clone size: NA; J gene: TRBJ2-3; V gene: TRBV7-3; CDR3 length: 14; D gene: NA
CDR3 DNA: TGTGCCAGCGGATCAAGGGACAGGTTACAGGGTAGCGGCTACACCTTC; CDR3 protein: CASGSRDRLQGSGYTF; clone size: NA; J gene: TRBJ1-2; V gene: TRBV2; CDR3 length: 16; D gene: TRBD1
CDR3 DNA: TGTGCCAGCAGTTACTCGGGCGGGAAGGGCAATGAGCAGTTCTTC; CDR3 protein: CASSYSGGKGNEQFF; clone size: NA; J gene: TRBJ2-1; V gene: TRBV6-6; CDR3 length: 15; D gene: NA
CDR3 DNA: TGCGCCAGCAGCTTGGCCTCTTTACAGGGACGGATGAACAATGAGCAGTTCTTC; CDR3 protein: CASSLASLQGRMNNEQFF; clone size: once; J gene: TRBJ2-1; V gene: TRBV5-1; CDR3 length: 18; D gene: NA
CDR3 DNA: TGTGCCAGCAGCTTAGAGGGCAGACAAGAGACCCAGTACTTC; CDR3 protein: CASSLEGRQETQYF; clone size: NA; J gene: TRBJ2-5; V gene: TRBV11-2; CDR3 length: 14; D gene: NA
CDR3 DNA: TGTGCCAGCAGTGAGGGGCGGGAGGTCGCAGATACGCAGTATTTT; CDR3 protein: CASSEGREVADTQYF; clone size: once; J gene: TRBJ2-3; V gene: TRBV2; CDR3 length: 15; D gene: TRBD2
CDR3 DNA: TGTGCCAGCGTCCTCAGGGGGGCCGAGCAGTACTTC; CDR3 protein: CASVLRGAEQYF; clone size: NA; J gene: TRBJ2-7; V gene: TRBV5-6; CDR3 length: 12; D gene: NA
CDR3 DNA: TGTGCCACCCGGTTGGTCGGAGGATCAGATACGCAGTATTTT; CDR3 protein: CATRLVGGSDTQYF; clone size: NA; J gene: TRBJ2-3; V gene: TRBV19; CDR3 length: 14; D gene: NA
CDR3 DNA: TGTGCCAGCAGCGCATCCGGGACAGGGAAAAACGAGCAGTACTTC; CDR3 protein: CASSASGTGKNEQYF; clone size: NA; J gene: TRBJ2-7; V gene: TRBV9; CDR3 length: 15; D gene: TRBD1
CDR3 DNA: TGTGCCAGCAGCGATCCGGGACAGGGGGCCGTACTCGCTTATGGCTACACCTTC; CDR3 protein: CASSDPGQGAVLAYGYTF; clone size: NA; J gene: TRBJ1-2; V gene: TRBV7-9; CDR3 length: 18; D gene: TRBD1
CDR3 DNA: TGCAGCGCCGAACGGGGGGCTGGCTACACCTTC; CDR3 protein: CSAERGAGYTF; clone size: NA; J gene: TRBJ1-2; V gene: TRBV29-1; CDR3 length: 11; D gene: NA
CDR3 DNA: TGTGCCAGCAGTTCTACAGGGGGCTTGGGAGGCTACACCTTC; CDR3 protein: CASSSTGGLGGYTF; clone size: NA; J gene: TRBJ1-2; V gene: TRBV27; CDR3 length: 14; D gene: TRBD1
CDR3 DNA: TGTGCCAGCAAAGGACAAAGCACAGATACGCAGTATTTT; CDR3 protein: CASKGQSTDTQYF; clone size: NA; J gene: TRBJ2-3; V gene: TRBV6-5; CDR3 length: 13; D gene: NA
CDR3 DNA: TGTGCCAGCAGCGGGAGTGGAGATACGCAGTATTTT; CDR3 protein: CASSGSGDTQYF; clone size: NA; J gene: TRBJ2-3; V gene: TRBV2; CDR3 length: 12; D gene: NA
CDR3 DNA: TGTGCCACCCGGGGACAGGCCCCGAGCGAGCAGTACTTC; CDR3 protein: CATRGQAPSEQYF; clone size: once; J gene: TRBJ2-7; V gene: TRBV27; CDR3 length: 13; D gene: TRBD1
CDR3 DNA: TGTGCCAGCAGCATGACAGGGGGCTCCTACAATGAGCAGTTCTTC; CDR3 protein: CASSMTGGSYNEQFF; clone size: NA; J gene: TRBJ2-1; V gene: TRBV11-2; CDR3 length: 15; D gene: TRBD1
CDR3 DNA: TGTGCCAGCAGTGAGGTTTCTAATTCACCCCTCCACTTT; CDR3 protein: CASSEVSNSPLHF; clone size: NA; J gene: TRBJ1-6; V gene: TRBV7-3; CDR3 length: 13; D gene: NA
CDR3 DNA: TGTGCCAGTTCCCTTGGGGGGTACGGCACCGGGGAGCTGTTTTTT; CDR3 protein: CASSLGGYGTGELFF; clone size: once; J gene: TRBJ2-2; V gene: TRBV11-2; CDR3 length: 15; D gene: NA
CDR3 DNA: TGCGCCAGCAGCCGTTTCGGACAGGCCAACACTGAAGCTTTCTTT; CDR3 protein: CASSRFGQANTEAFF; clone size: NA; J gene: TRBJ1-1; V gene: TRBV5-1; CDR3 length: 15; D gene: TRBD1
CDR3 DNA: TGTGCCAGTAGTATAGACGGAAACGGCAGGGAGGATGGCGGCTACACCTTC; CDR3 protein: CASSIDGNGREDGGYTF; clone size: NA; J gene: TRBJ1-2; V gene: TRBV19; CDR3 length: 17; D gene: NA
CDR3 DNA: TGCGCCAGCAGCCCCATGACTAGCGGGGGGTCCTACGAGCAGTACTTC; CDR3 protein: CASSPMTSGGSYEQYF; clone size: NA; J gene: TRBJ2-7; V gene: TRBV5-1; CDR3 length: 16; D gene: TRBD2
CDR3 DNA: TGTGCCAGCAGCTTATGGGCAGGGGAGGGGTATGGCTACACCTTC; CDR3 protein: CASSLWAGEGYGYTF; clone size: NA; J gene: TRBJ1-2; V gene: TRBV5-4; CDR3 length: 15; D gene: NA
CDR3 DNA: TGTGCCAGCAGCTTAAGCGTCGGAGTCTACAATGAGCAGTTCTTC; CDR3 protein: CASSLSVGVYNEQFF; clone size: NA; J gene: TRBJ2-1; V gene: TRBV7-3; CDR3 length: 15; D gene: NA
CDR3 DNA: TGTGCCAGCAGCTTGATCCGGGACGAGCAGTACTTC; CDR3 protein: CASSLIRDEQYF; clone size: once; J gene: TRBJ2-7; V gene: TRBV5-4; CDR3 length: 12; D gene: NA
CDR3 DNA: TGTGCCAGCAGTGACCCACGGGGAACTAATGAAAAACTGTTTTTT; CDR3 protein: CASSDPRGTNEKLFF; clone size: NA; J gene: TRBJ1-4; V gene: TRBV2; CDR3 length: 15; D gene: NA
CDR3 DNA: TGTGCCAGCAGCCAAGGCTGGTTGGGCACCTACTCTGGAAACACCATATATTTT; CDR3 protein: CASSQGWLGTYSGNTIYF; clone size: NA; J gene: TRBJ1-3; V gene: TRBV3-1/TRBV3-2; CDR3 length: 18; D gene: NA
CDR3 DNA: TGTGCCAGCAGCCACCGGACTAGCGGGCGCACCGGGGAGCTGTTTTTT; CDR3 protein: CASSHRTSGRTGELFF; clone size: NA; J gene: TRBJ2-2; V gene: TRBV7-2; CDR3 length: 16; D gene: TRBD2
CDR3 DNA: TGCGCCAGCAGCTTGGCCGACAGGGAGGCCACTGAAGCTTTCTTT; CDR3 protein: CASSLADREATEAFF; clone size: NA; J gene: TRBJ1-1; V gene: TRBV5-1; CDR3 length: 15; D gene: TRBD1
CDR3 DNA: TGTGCCAGCAGCGCACGACAGGGGGGCAATTCACCCCTCCACTTT; CDR3 protein: CASSARQGGNSPLHF; clone size: NA; J gene: TRBJ1-6; V gene: TRBV9; CDR3 length: 15; D gene: TRBD1
CDR3 DNA: TGCGCCAGCAGCGACAGGTACAACACTGAAGCTTTCTTT; CDR3 protein: CASSDRYNTEAFF; clone size: NA; J gene: TRBJ1-1; V gene: TRBV5-1; CDR3 length: 13; D gene: NA
CDR3 DNA: TGTGCCAGCAGCAAAAGGCAGGAGGATAGGAACACTGAAGCTTTCTTT; CDR3 protein: CASSKRQEDRNTEAFF; clone size: NA; J gene: TRBJ1-1; V gene: TRBV21-1; CDR3 length: 16; D gene: NA
CDR3 DNA: TGTGCCAGCAGTTTAGCGGCGGGAACTGAGCAGTTCTTC; CDR3 protein: CASSLAAGTEQFF; clone size: NA; J gene: TRBJ2-1; V gene: TRBV27; CDR3 length: 13; D gene: NA
CDR3 DNA: TGTGCCAGCAGCCAGGGAGTAACGGCCTATAATTCACCCCTCCACTTT; CDR3 protein: CASSQGVTAYNSPLHF; clone size: NA; J gene: TRBJ1-6; V gene: TRBV3-1/TRBV3-2; CDR3 length: 16; D gene: NA
CDR3 DNA: TGTGCCAGCAGCGTAATAGCTTACAGGTTGAACACTGAAGCTTTCTTT; CDR3 protein: CASSVIAYRLNTEAFF; clone size: NA; J gene: TRBJ1-1; V gene: TRBV28; CDR3 length: 16; D gene: NA
CDR3 DNA: TGTGCCAGCAGCCCCGCACCAAGCGGGGGGTCGAACACCGGGGAGCTGTTTTTT; CDR3 protein: CASSPAPSGGSNTGELFF; clone size: NA; J gene: TRBJ2-2; V gene: TRBV4-2; CDR3 length: 18; D gene: TRBD2
CDR3 DNA: TGTGCCAGCAGCCTACTAAACAGGGGGGGGACAGATACGCAGTATTTT; CDR3 protein: CASSLLNRGGTDTQYF; clone size: NA; J gene: TRBJ2-3; V gene: TRBV7-9; CDR3 length: 16; D gene: NA
CDR3 DNA: TGTGCTAGTGGTTTGGGGCAGGGGTTGGGTCAGCCCCAGCATTTT; CDR3 protein: CASGLGQGLGQPQHF; clone size: NA; J gene: TRBJ1-5; V gene: TRBV12-5; CDR3 length: 15; D gene: NA
CDR3 DNA: TGTGCCAGCAGCAAAGCGGGAGAAACCCACGAGCAGTACTTC; CDR3 protein: CASSKAGETHEQYF; clone size: NA; J gene: TRBJ2-7; V gene: TRBV4-2; CDR3 length: 14; D gene: TRBD2
CDR3 DNA: TGTGCCAGTAGTAGCGGACAGGGGAGGTATCAGCCCCAGCATTTT; CDR3 protein: CASSSGQGRYQPQHF; clone size: NA; J gene: TRBJ1-5; V gene: TRBV19; CDR3 length: 15; D gene: TRBD1
CDR3 DNA: TGTGCCAGCAGGCCAGGGGGCGGTCAGCCCCAGCATTTT; CDR3 protein: CASRPGGGQPQHF; clone size: NA; J gene: TRBJ1-5; V gene: TRBV12-3/TRBV12-4; CDR3 length: 13; D gene: TRBD1
CDR3 DNA: TGTGCCAGCAGCCGTCAAGCGGGCCGCACAGATACGCAGTATTTT; CDR3 protein: CASSRQAGRTDTQYF; clone size: NA; J gene: TRBJ2-3; V gene: TRBV7-2; CDR3 length: 15; D gene: NA
CDR3 DNA: TGTGCCAGCACCATGGGCCGAGTCGACAATGAGCAGTTCTTC; CDR3 protein: CASTMGRVDNEQFF; clone size: NA; J gene: TRBJ2-1; V gene: TRBV7-2; CDR3 length: 14; D gene: NA
CDR3 DNA: TGTGCCAGCTCACCTGAGGTGGAACTGTTTTTT; CDR3 protein: CASSPEVELFF; clone size: NA; J gene: TRBJ1-4; V gene: TRBV18; CDR3 length: 11; D gene: NA
CDR3 DNA: TGTGCCAGCAGCCGGACAGGGGAAGAGACCCAGTACTTC; CDR3 protein: CASSRTGEETQYF; clone size: NA; J gene: TRBJ2-5; V gene: TRBV5-6; CDR3 length: 13; D gene: TRBD1
CDR3 DNA: TGTGCCTTTACACCAGCAACTAATGAAAAACTGTTTTTT; CDR3 protein: CAFTPATNEKLFF; clone size: once; J gene: TRBJ1-4; V gene: TRBV28; CDR3 length: 13; D gene: NA
CDR3 DNA: TGTGCCAGCTCCCCCTCGGTCATTCGAGAGACCCAGTACTTC; CDR3 protein: CASSPSVIRETQYF; clone size: once; J gene: TRBJ2-5; V gene: TRBV5-6; CDR3 length: 14; D gene: NA
CDR3 DNA: TGTGCCAGCAGCCCCTCCGGGCAGGGAAACACCGGGGAGCTGTTTTTT; CDR3 protein: CASSPSGQGNTGELFF; clone size: NA; J gene: TRBJ2-2; V gene: TRBV3-1/TRBV3-2; CDR3 length: 16; D gene: NA
CDR3 DNA: TGTGCCAGCTCACCCATCGGGGGGGGCAATCAGCCCCAGCATTTT; CDR3 protein: CASSPIGGGNQPQHF; clone size: NA; J gene: TRBJ1-5; V gene: TRBV18; CDR3 length: 15; D gene: NA
CDR3 DNA: TGTGCCAGCAGTGCCAGGGGTAGCAACACCGGGGAGCTGTTTTTT; CDR3 protein: CASSARGSNTGELFF; clone size: NA; J gene: TRBJ2-2; V gene: TRBV25-1; CDR3 length: 15; D gene: NA
CDR3 DNA: TGTGCCAGCAGCTCGGCCGGGACTAGCGTCTACAATGAGCAGTTCTTC; CDR3 protein: CASSSAGTSVYNEQFF; clone size: NA; J gene: TRBJ2-1; V gene: TRBV11-1; CDR3 length: 16; D gene: TRBD2
CDR3 DNA: TGTGCCAGCAGTGAAGATCCGGGTCCTCAGGGGACCCAGTACTTC; CDR3 protein: CASSEDPGPQGTQYF; clone size: NA; J gene: TRBJ2-5; V gene: TRBV6-1; CDR3 length: 15; D gene: NA